The clone carrying this T cell receptor delta chain was recorded once. A much larger clone differs from this one at a single base, so this may be a read error. Other DNA sequences in the same sample also yield this CDR3. The junction had 16 bases not matched to a gene; V was cut back by 1 base and J by 8 bases. From germline, CDR1 is TSWWSYY and CDR2 QGS. The CDR3 length is 18 residues. This record belongs to a study of gamma-delta T cells after stem cell transplantation. TCRdb used CATT to re-call clones from the RT-PCR reads. The sample carries about 1,400 delta-chain clones, roughly half recorded once.

The specimen was gamma-delta T cells. The source is a human donor. It is not recorded whose cells these are; they may come from a transplant donor. This chain links TRDV1 with TRDJ1, with 10 positions matching TRDD3. DNA of the CDR3: TGTGCTCTTGGGGAACCAGGCCCCTGCACTGGGGGATGTGGGAAACTCATCTTT. Protein product: CALGEPGPCTGGCGKLIF.